The 9 T cell receptor beta chains in this list originate from one sample, sequenced in a study of beta chain features in type 1 diabetes. All of the isolated RNA was reverse transcribed, so expressed TCRB transcripts were sequenced. Clones were sequenced by immunoSEQ multiplex PCR, and TCRdb holds only the in-frame ones, with some missing. The table lists about 150,000 clones, 7.5% to 8.5% of them singletons. Antigen specificity for these receptors is unknown. Study-level results: For Type 1 diabetes patients, all four CD4+ subsets carried TCRB CDR3s that were moderately but significantly shorter.

The sample taken for sequencing was central memory CD4+ T cells from blood. The receptors were gathered from a young man with type 1 diabetes.

This clone has a handful of counts. This chain joins TRBV7-9 and TRBJ2-7; 7 bases map to TRBD1. Germline values: CDR1 SEHNR, CDR2 FQNEAQ (reference sequence). The CDR3 loop spans 15 amino acids. V trimming: 5 bases; J trimming: 5 bases; junction bases outside the gene matches: 12. CDR3 protein: CASSHQNSGTDEQYF. In DNA, the CDR3 is TGTGCCAGCAGCCACCAGAATTCCGGGACAGACGAGCAGTACTTC.

V and J are TRBV2 and TRBJ2-3; 9 bases line up with TRBD2. Germline lookup yields CDR1 SNHLY and CDR2 FYNNEI. There are 15 residues in the CDR3. V lost 4 bases and J lost 10; bases outside the gene matches: 12. The CDR3 nucleotides are TGTGCCAGCAGTGGGGGACTAGCCAGCAGGAGTGCGCAGTATTTT. Its translation is CASSGGLASRSAQYF.

This clone was observed a few times. The same CDR3 arises from other DNA sequences in this sample as well. The chain links TRBV11-2 to TRBJ2-3; D not certain. The CDR3 length is 12 residues. Trimming removed 3 bases from V and 6 bases from J, with 7 bases in between. Per the germline V gene, CDR1 is SGHAT and CDR2 is FQNNGV. CDR3 loop: CASSFLRDTQYF. CDR3 in DNA: TGTGCCAGCAGCTTCCTGAGGGATACGCAGTATTTT.

This clone was picked up a small number of times. V gene TRBV19 combines with J gene TRBJ1-4; D not resolved. Trimming took off 7 bases at V and 7 bases at J, with 13 bases between the two ends. CDR3 length equals 13 residues. Germline values: CDR1 LNHDA, CDR2 SQIVND (reference sequence). The CDR3 here is CASKVGEGEKLFF. Written as DNA, the CDR3 is TGTGCCAGTAAGGTCGGGGAAGGTGAAAAACTGTTTTTT.

This clone was picked up a small number of times. The CDR3 loop reads CASSLGGGGQNEQFF. The DNA for the CDR3 is TGTGCCAGCAGCTTAGGGGGCGGGGGCCAAAATGAGCAGTTCTTC. This chain joins TRBV7-2 and TRBJ2-1; tentatively, D is TRBD2 (7 bases). With 1 base removed from V and 7 bases from J, the gap between germline ends came to 14 bases. The CDR3 sequence is 15 residues long. Per the germline V gene, CDR1 is SGHTA and CDR2 is FQGNSA. Supplemented by reference TRBV7-2 and TRBJ2-1, the full variable domain reads GAGVSQSPSNKVTEKGKDVELRCDPISGHTALYWYRQSLGQGLEFLIYFQGNSAPDKSGLPSDRFSAERTGGSVSTLTIQRTQQEDSAVYLCASSLGGGGQNEQFFGPGTRLTVL.

The rearrangement joins TRBV13 to TRBJ1-1; 7 bases are a match to TRBD1. The CDR3 covers 14 residues. Looked up from germline, CDR1 is PRHDT and CDR2 is FYEKMQ (reference sequence). The ends lost 0 bases at V and 10 bases at J; junction bases unmatched: 8. The CDR3 protein is CASSLGQGTVGAFF. The CDR3 DNA follows: TGTGCCAGCAGCTTAGGCCAGGGGACAGTCGGAGCTTTCTTT.

At least ten counts were recorded for this clone. The genes are TRBV28 and TRBJ2-7, with 10 positions matching TRBD1. Per germline, CDR1 MDHEN and CDR2 SYDVKM. Trimming removed 5 bases from V and 4 bases from J; junction bases left unmatched: 11. This CDR3 has 16 residues. CDR3 amino acids: CASSSSGTGVLYEQYF. CDR3 nucleotide sequence: TGTGCCAGCAGTAGCTCCGGGACAGGGGTTTTATACGAGCAGTACTTC. The full variable domain, its missing parts supplied by reference TRBV28 and TRBJ2-7, is DVKVTQSSRYLVKRTGEKVFLECVQDMDHENMFWYRQDPGLGLRLIYFSYDVKMKEKGDIPEGYSVSREKKERFSLILESASTNQTSMYLCASSSSGTGVLYEQYFGPGTRLTVT.

J is TRBJ1-4 and V is TRBV19, with D possibly matching TRBD1 (5 bases). CDR3 size: 15 residues. Germline CDR1 is LNHDA and CDR2 is SQIVND (reference sequence). V shed 3 bases and J shed 8 bases, with 16 bases lying between them. The CDR3 loop reads CASSILLAGNEKLFF. For the CDR3, the DNA is TGTGCCAGTAGTATCCTTCTGGCAGGGAACGAAAAACTGTTTTTT.

The chain carries TRBV2 and TRBJ1-2, with D possibly being TRBD1 (5 bases). V was shortened by 5 bases and J by 4 bases, with 8 bases between the two germline ends. CDR1 SNHLY and CDR2 FYNNEI come from the germline V gene. The CDR3 has 12 residues. Here the CDR3 DNA reads TGTGCCAGCAGTTCTCAGGGCTATGGCTACACCTTC. This codes for CASSSQGYGYTF. Complete variable domain (other parts from reference TRBV2 and TRBJ1-2): EPEVTQTPSHQVTQMGQEVILRCVPISNHLYFYWYRQILGQKVEFLVSFYNNEISEKSEIFDDQFSVERPDGSNFTLKIRSTKLEDSAMYFCASSSQGYGYTFGSGTRLTVV.